What follows are 5 T cell receptor beta chains derived from one specimen sequenced in a study of tumour-infiltrating T cells in Burkitt lymphoma. Clones were read by immunoSEQ multiplex PCR, and TCRdb kept only the in-frame ones, dropping some. The sample gives roughly 15,000 clones, roughly 77% of which show up once; around 7.2% is in the top ten. The sample taken for sequencing was tumor tissue. These receptors originate from a human donor with diffuse large B-cell lymphoma.

In nucleotides, the CDR3 is TGTGCCAGCAGTTCCGGACAGGGAAATCAGCCCCAGCATTTT. It is translated as CASSSGQGNQPQHF. This chain uses TRBV28 with TRBJ1-5, with 8 bases identical to TRBD1. With 4 bases clipped from V and 4 bases from J, the junction kept 3 bases outside the gene matches. This CDR3 contains 14 residues. The germline V gene encodes CDR1 MDHEN and CDR2 SYDVKM.

V is TRBV11-2 and J is TRBJ2-5; the D is unclear. Between the trimmed V and J ends, which lost 6 bases and 4 bases, there was a span of 12 bases. The CDR3 sequence is 13 residues long. CDR1 is SGHAT, CDR2 FQNNGV, per germline. The CDR3 DNA sequence: TGTGCCAGCAGTATAGGGTCGGGAGAGACCCAGTACTTC. This codes for CASSIGSGETQYF.

This chain uses TRBV28 with TRBJ1-2; a weak D match, TRBD1 (5 bases). The germline gives CDR1 MDHEN, CDR2 SYDVKM. The ends were cut back, 3 bases at V and 2 bases at J, with 13 bases in the middle. The CDR3 extends over 15 amino acids. Here the CDR3 reads CASSFPGRGNYGYTF. The DNA for the CDR3 is TGTGCCAGCAGTTTTCCAGGGCGAGGGAACTATGGCTACACCTTC.

The chain carries TRBV19 and TRBJ1-4; 11 bases fit TRBD1. The CDR3 loop spans 12 amino acids. CDR1 LNHDA and CDR2 SQIVND come from the germline V gene (reference sequence). The J segment lost 7 bases and the V segment lost 8 bases, leaving 0 bases of the junction unmatched. The CDR3 sequence is CASGTGGEKLFF. The CDR3 coding sequence is TGTGCCAGTGGGACAGGGGGTGAAAAACTGTTTTTT.

In its sample, this clone was seen once. This chain's CDR3 is CASSLAGQGYYGYTF. The CDR3 nucleotides are TGTGCCAGCAGCTTGGCGGGACAGGGGTACTATGGCTACACCTTC. The chain has TRBV5-8 and TRBJ1-2; 10 bases line up with TRBD1. The CDR3 extends over 15 amino acids. V lost 0 bases to trimming and J lost 3 bases; unmatched junction nucleotides: 2. The germline V gene encodes CDR1 SGHTS and CDR2 YDEGEE. Complete variable domain (other parts from reference TRBV5-8 and TRBJ1-2): EAGVTQSPTHLIKTRGQQATLRCSPISGHTSVYWYQQALGLGLQFLLWYDEGEERNRGNFPPRFSGRQFPNYSSELNVNALELEDSALYLCASSLAGQGYYGYTFGSGTRLTVV.